The sequence of this TCR beta chain was determined in a study of response to subunit inactivated influenza vaccine. This clonotype was observed at least ten times. Its antigen is undetermined. In TCRdb, the RT-PCR reads were re-called with MiXCR into one record per CDR3 protein. This table has fewer than 750,000 distinct CDR3 sequences, 14% appearing once. Findings of the study overall: Each seasonal influenza vaccination, the authors suggested, recruits few new T cells.

CDR1 is SGHRS and CDR2 is YFSETQ in the germline V gene. V gave up 1 base and J gave up 10 bases; unmatched junction bases: 4. The CDR3 is made up of 13 amino acids. The material sequenced was PBMCs from blood, taken 11 to 12 days after vaccination. The J gene is TRBJ2-4, the V gene TRBV5-1; 8 positions agree with TRBD1. The sequence derives from a man aged 50 or older who received an inactivated influenza vaccine. The CDR3 sequence: CASSLSGTGIQYF. CDR3 sequence (DNA): TGCGCCAGCAGCTTGTCCGGGACAGGTATTCAGTACTTC.